Listed below are T cell receptor beta chains from one sample, sequenced in a study of identical twins. TCRdb re-called the 5' RACE reads with MiXCR, one entry per CDR3 protein. The sample includes around 1.7 million distinct CDR3 sequences, around 33% of them seen just once. The material sequenced was cord blood. Source of these receptors: a newborn girl in good health. CDR3s include the opening cysteine and the closing phenylalanine or tryptophan. Each record gives: J gene, V gene, CDR3 protein.

j_call: TRBJ1-5; v_call: TRBV25-1; cdr3_aa: CASQTPGQAYSNQPQHF
j_call: TRBJ2-1; v_call: TRBV20-1; cdr3_aa: CSAPPLAGPTYEQFF
j_call: -; v_call: TRBV7-2; cdr3_aa: CASSPGLEGYEQYF
j_call: -; v_call: TRBV18; cdr3_aa: CASSPPDTSYEQYF
j_call: TRBJ2-7; v_call: TRBV2; cdr3_aa: CASSEAPGRAHNEQYF
j_call: TRBJ2-3; v_call: TRBV6-5; cdr3_aa: CASSPLGGSTDTQYF
j_call: TRBJ2-3; v_call: TRBV30; cdr3_aa: CAWMAWRGATDTQYF
j_call: TRBJ1-6; v_call: TRBV7-6; cdr3_aa: CASSLAAGLPPLHF
j_call: TRBJ2-2; v_call: TRBV19; cdr3_aa: CASSMTGVTGELFF
j_call: TRBJ2-7; v_call: TRBV20-1; cdr3_aa: CSARRLAGIYEQYF
j_call: -; v_call: TRBV11-2; cdr3_aa: CASSFGTGSEQYF
j_call: TRBJ2-5; v_call: TRBV20-1; cdr3_aa: CSASVAGGVSGGPQETQYF
j_call: TRBJ2-7; v_call: TRBV4-1; cdr3_aa: CASSQETFYSSYEQYF
j_call: TRBJ2-7; v_call: TRBV21-1; cdr3_aa: CASSARDRPKLSYEQYF
j_call: TRBJ2-5; v_call: TRBV20-1; cdr3_aa: CSALGGTQYF
j_call: TRBJ2-1; v_call: TRBV5-1; cdr3_aa: CASRLAASLFDNEQFF
j_call: TRBJ2-3; v_call: TRBV7-2; cdr3_aa: CASSRDSPSARTQYF
j_call: TRBJ2-1; v_call: TRBV10-3; cdr3_aa: CAIRDTYNEQFF